This T cell receptor (beta chain) was recorded in a study of blood T cell repertoires in COVID-19 (dated by TCRdb to 2019 to 2021). Context from the whole study: Samples from collaborators originated in the United States, Italy and Spain and spanned both the acute and convalescent phases of COVID-19. The material from the prospective study consisted of cDNA or gDNA derived from T cells, B-cell-depleted T cells, or PBMCs. Subjects who had been exposed to COVID-19, were actively infected with it, or had recovered from it provided the deeply sampled blood TCRbeta repertoires that made up the dataset. The repertoires were made available in a free public database intended to serve as a resource for research on the immune response to SARS-CoV-2. Samples came from the ongoing ImmuneRACE study (first 160 participants) plus 1,254 subjects from 6 global collaborators. Sample metadata almost always included a de-identified subject ID, COVID-19 status, age in years and sex. Where available, HLA class I and class II types were obtained from metadata supplied by the sample provider rather than from assay-based typing. Results and caveats for the whole study, not just this receptor: How much clinical and demographic metadata was included differed by source and by participant, and the metadata was provided uncurated.

In its sample, this clone was seen once. Its cognate antigen has yet to be identified. Base qualities are not at hand, and no much larger clone is one base apart. The immunoSEQ Assay, a bias-controlled multiplex PCR, was used to amplify TCRbeta CDR3 regions from genomic DNA. Regarding the original processing steps: Within the assay, amplification of reference gene primers was used to estimate how many nucleated cells each sample contained. To quantify the absolute abundance of each unique TCRbeta CDR3 rearrangement, sequence reads were collapsed and filtered. For each sample, productive Simpson clonality was calculated as the square root of Simpson's diversity index over productive rearrangements. Here the immuneACCESS table is served through TCRdb, limited to in-frame sequences with V and J called. Missing clones are a known gap in these copies; in checked studies unresolved V genes cover under half, and the rest lacks a known reason. V and J calls and clone size come straight from that table; D and trimming were deduced from the DNA. Present in this sample are 250,000 to 350,000 clones, over 75% of which were seen just once. Together, the top ten hold around 1% of the sample.

In the prospective study, participants were about 18 to 89 years old, resided in 24 geographic areas of the United States, and were enrolled through a virtual design. In the prospective study, cohorts were assigned on the basis of participant-reported clinical history obtained from a screening survey and a study questionnaire. Recovered participants in ImmuneRACE Cohort 3 were defined by two consecutive negative NP/OP PCR tests, clearance by a healthcare professional, or resolution of symptoms. Each participant in the prospective study had whole blood, serum and a nasopharyngeal or oropharyngeal swab collected by mobile phlebotomists. Prospective study participants could optionally give additional blood draws and questionnaires over a roughly two-month period. Before DNA extraction, blood samples from the prospective study were shipped at room temperature or frozen. The receptor's source is a woman in her twenties or thirties who had recovered from COVID-19. The source material was PBMCs or T cells enriched from blood (not recorded which).

The base sequence is TGTGCCAGCAGTTCAGCGAGTCAGCCCCAGCATTTT. This encodes CASSSASQPQHF. The chain is encoded by TRBV28 joined to TRBJ1-5; the D gene is not confidently resolved. At the junction V is shortened by 4 bases and J by 6 bases, with 7 bases in between. The CDR3 goes from the cysteine to the phenylalanine over 12 residues. CDR3 DNA is the only sequence kept; it has 36 bases, read in frame from the first base. From a lookup of the germline V gene, CDR1 and CDR2 are MDHEN and SYDVKM.